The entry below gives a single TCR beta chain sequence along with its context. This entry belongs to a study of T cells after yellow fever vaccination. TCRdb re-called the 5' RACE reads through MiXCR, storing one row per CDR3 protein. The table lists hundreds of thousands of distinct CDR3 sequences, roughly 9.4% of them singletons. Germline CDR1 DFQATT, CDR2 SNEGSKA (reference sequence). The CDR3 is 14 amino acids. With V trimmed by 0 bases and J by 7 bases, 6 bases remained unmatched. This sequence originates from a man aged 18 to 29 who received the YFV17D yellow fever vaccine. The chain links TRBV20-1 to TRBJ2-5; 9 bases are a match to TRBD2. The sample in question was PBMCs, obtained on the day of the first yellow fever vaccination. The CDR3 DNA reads TGCAGTGCTAGAGACCTAGCGGGGCCTTTGACCCAGTACTTC. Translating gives CSARDLAGPLTQYF.